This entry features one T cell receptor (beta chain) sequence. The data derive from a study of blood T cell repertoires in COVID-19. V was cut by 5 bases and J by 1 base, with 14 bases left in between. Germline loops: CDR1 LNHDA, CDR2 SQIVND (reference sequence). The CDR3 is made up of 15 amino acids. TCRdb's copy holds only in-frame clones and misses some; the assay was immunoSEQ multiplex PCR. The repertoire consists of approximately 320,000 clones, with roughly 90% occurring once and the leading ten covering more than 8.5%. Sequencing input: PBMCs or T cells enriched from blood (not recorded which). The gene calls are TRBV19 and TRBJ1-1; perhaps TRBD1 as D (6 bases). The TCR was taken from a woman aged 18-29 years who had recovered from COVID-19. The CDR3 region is CASSPGQPRNTEAFF. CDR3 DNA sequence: TGTGCCAGTAGTCCTGGACAGCCTCGGAACACTGAAGCTTTCTTT.